The rows below give T cell receptor beta chains drawn from one sample of a study of shared clonotypes between healthy human individuals. Profiling relied on immunoSEQ multiplex PCR, and the TCRdb table lists in-frame clones only, not all of them. The table lists hundreds of thousands of clones, more than 95% of them singletons. Sequencing input: naive CD8+ T cells sorted from blood. These receptors came from a man aged 25 to 40 in good health. The CDR3 runs from the conserved cysteine through the conserved F or W. D genes are given only for firm matches. Rows give clone size only sometimes, using once, few, many, or a class for an expanded clone.

d_call	clone_size	cdr3_length	v_call	j_call	cdr3_nt	cdr3_aa
TRBD2	NA	14	TRBV29-1	TRBJ2-7	TGCAGCGTTGAAATAACTAGCGGAACCTACGAGCAGTACTTC	CSVEITSGTYEQYF
NA	NA	15	TRBV27	TRBJ1-2	TGTGCCAGCAGTCCTGAAACAGGGCCCAGCTATGGCTACACCTTC	CASSPETGPSYGYTF
NA	NA	15	TRBV29-1	TRBJ2-3	TGCAGCGTTGAAGCTTCAGGGAGAGTCCCAGATACGCAGTATTTT	CSVEASGRVPDTQYF
TRBD2	NA	14	TRBV6-5	TRBJ2-5	TGTGCCAGCAGACTAGCGGGAGCAGGAGAGACCCAGTACTTC	CASRLAGAGETQYF
TRBD1	NA	15	TRBV5-1	TRBJ2-1	TGCGCCAGCAGCTTAGAGTCAGGGGGTTACAATGAGCAGTTCTTC	CASSLESGGYNEQFF
TRBD2	NA	16	TRBV13	TRBJ2-1	TGTGCCAGCAGCGCACTGAGCGGGAGGGCTTCCGATGAGCAGTTCTTC	CASSALSGRASDEQFF
TRBD1	once	14	TRBV28	TRBJ2-7	TGTGCCAGCAGTTTATCGGACAGGGCCCACGAGCAGTACTTC	CASSLSDRAHEQYF
NA	NA	15	TRBV27	TRBJ2-2	TGTGCCAGCAGTTCCTACCCCAGACAGCACGGGGAGCTGTTTTTT	CASSSYPRQHGELFF
TRBD1	NA	16	TRBV27	TRBJ1-5	TGTGCCAGCAGTCCGATACTGGGACAGAGCAATCAGCCCCAGCATTTT	CASSPILGQSNQPQHF
TRBD2	NA	14	TRBV5-6	TRBJ2-1	TGTGCCAGCAGCCCGTTGAGCGGGATACATGAGCAGTTCTTC	CASSPLSGIHEQFF
NA	NA	14	TRBV15	TRBJ1-1	TGTGCCACCAGCAGAGAGGGACGGAACACTGAAGCTTTCTTT	CATSREGRNTEAFF
NA	NA	15	TRBV6-5	TRBJ2-7	TGTGCCAGCAGCCCAACAGGGTATACTGCCTACGAGCAGTACTTC	CASSPTGYTAYEQYF
NA	NA	14	TRBV6-1	TRBJ2-5	TGTGCCAGCAGTGAATTGGGGGGACAAGAGACCCAGTACTTC	CASSELGGQETQYF
TRBD1	NA	13	TRBV7-3	TRBJ2-5	TGTGCCAGCAGTCGCGGACAGGGTGAGACCCAGTACTTC	CASSRGQGETQYF
NA	NA	15	TRBV19	TRBJ2-7	TGTGCCAGTAGTATCGAAGGGGGTGTATCCTACGAGCAGTACTTC	CASSIEGGVSYEQYF
NA	NA	13	TRBV28	TRBJ2-5	TGTGCCAGCAGCCCTTACCAGCAAGAGACCCAGTACTTC	CASSPYQQETQYF
TRBD2	NA	14	TRBV27	TRBJ2-7	TGTGCCAGCACAGCTAGCGGGAGGATCTACGAGCAGTACTTC	CASTASGRIYEQYF
NA	NA	13	TRBV7-7	TRBJ2-3	TGTGCCAGCAGCTCGTTTAGGACAGATACGCAGTATTTT	CASSSFRTDTQYF
NA	NA	15	TRBV4-3	TRBJ1-1	TGCGCCAGCAGCCACCCACAATACGGGAACACTGAAGCTTTCTTT	CASSHPQYGNTEAFF
TRBD2	NA	18	TRBV6-1	TRBJ2-2	TGTGCCAGCAGTGATGAAATAGCGGGATGGGCCAACACCGGGGAGCTGTTTTTT	CASSDEIAGWANTGELFF
NA	NA	13	TRBV4-1	TRBJ2-5	TGCGCCAGCAGCCAAGTGTGGACGGAGACCCAGTACTTC	CASSQVWTETQYF
NA	NA	17	TRBV28	TRBJ1-3	TGTGCCAGCAGCTCTTCAACCTTTCCTTACTCTGGAAACACCATATATTTT	CASSSSTFPYSGNTIYF
TRBD2	NA	16	TRBV28	TRBJ2-7	TGTGCCAGCAGTTGGACTAGCGGGAGGAGGTCCTACGAGCAGTACTTC	CASSWTSGRRSYEQYF